A selection of T cell receptor beta chains follows, all from one sample in a study of Ad26.COV2.S vaccination and SARS-CoV-2 variants. Sequencing was performed with immunoSEQ multiplex PCR; in TCRdb, only in-frame clones are kept and a portion is missing. This sample has 450,000 to 550,000 clones, with roughly 87% found just once. This specimen was peripheral blood, taken in a trial of Ad26.COV2.S vaccine versus placebo. These receptors were taken from a person between 18 and 60 years old who received the Ad26.COV2.S COVID-19 vaccine or a placebo. CDR3s leave out the opening cysteine and the closing phenylalanine or tryptophan. Clone sizes are given selectively: once, few, many, or a class where the clone is expanded.

TRBV5-1	11	TRBJ2-5	NA	ASSLQGVETQY
TRBV19	11	TRBJ1-2	few	ASSTGTGYGYT
TRBV18	13	TRBJ1-1	NA	ASSPPSLANTEAF
TRBV7-3	13	TRBJ2-1	NA	ASSLLALPYNEQF
TRBV29-1	10	TRBJ2-3	NA	SVEDDVDTQY
TRBV12-5	14	TRBJ2-3	NA	ASGLSVGGYSDTQY
TRBV28	12	TRBJ2-5	NA	ASRGQVLGGTQY
TRBV18	13	TRBJ1-1	NA	ASSPIYRDGAEAF
TRBV21-1	15	TRBJ1-5	once	ASSKPAYPGNNQPQH
TRBV7-3	11	TRBJ2-5	NA	ASSPNPQETQY
TRBV5-1	12	TRBJ2-3	NA	ASSRDRGADTQY
TRBV28	12	TRBJ2-5	NA	ASKWGGTQETQY
TRBV7-9	12	TRBJ2-7	NA	ASSSTGITYEQY
TRBV29-1	12	TRBJ1-5	NA	SVPGAGPGQPQH
TRBV7-2	14	TRBJ2-7	NA	ASSLENTEKTYEQY
TRBV5-4	13	TRBJ2-1	NA	ASSLAGPGGNEQF
TRBV18	15	TRBJ1-3	NA	ASSPPGQKISGNTIY
TRBV5-4	13	TRBJ2-7	NA	ASSNPGGGTYEQY
TRBV27	13	TRBJ1-2	NA	ASSLQGQPFYGYT
TRBV7-9	12	TRBJ2-1	NA	ASTRGETYNEQF
TRBV11-2	10	TRBJ1-1	few	ASSLSPTEAF
TRBV28	12	TRBJ1-1	NA	ASKTYRGNTEAF
TRBV7-3	11	TRBJ2-3	NA	ASSLQTEDTQY
TRBV3-1/TRBV3-2	12	TRBJ1-6	few	ASSHWTDNSPLH
TRBV27	13	TRBJ1-2	NA	ASSRGGTGMYGYT
TRBV13	10	TRBJ1-1	NA	ASSPRQIEAF
TRBV28	14	TRBJ2-5	NA	ASSPGTESYQETQY
TRBV11-3	12	TRBJ2-3	NA	ASSPGAGLDTQY
TRBV5-1	13	TRBJ2-7	NA	ASSPVAGAAYEQY
TRBV4-2	11	TRBJ2-7	NA	ASSQDVPNPQY
TRBV4-2	13	TRBJ2-3	NA	ASSQGLPGTDTQY
TRBV5-1	12	TRBJ1-4	NA	ASSSGLPNEKLF
TRBV5-1	11	TRBJ2-1	NA	ASSLTGLAEQF
TRBV19	15	TRBJ2-3	NA	ASTGRAGGTSTDTQY
TRBV6-5	12	TRBJ1-3	NA	ATLDRGHGNTIY
TRBV5-8	13	TRBJ2-7	NA	ASSSNRTSSYEQY
TRBV28	10	TRBJ2-3	NA	ATGLASDTQY
TRBV27	14	TRBJ2-3	NA	ASSLWGGAGTDTQY
TRBV10-2	13	TRBJ2-7	NA	ASPRGRGLTYEQY
TRBV19	14	TRBJ1-1	NA	ASSIDEDLEWTEAF
TRBV7-9	16	TRBJ2-5	NA	ASSPGTSGRLYQETQY
TRBV15	15	TRBJ2-1	NA	ATSRTLAGLTYNEQF
TRBV4-1	14	TRBJ1-1	NA	ASSLQGQGVGTEAF
TRBV3-1/TRBV3-2	13	TRBJ2-1	once	ASSQTAGSYNEQF
TRBV28	14	TRBJ2-7	NA	ASSLGQGAAAYEQY
TRBV20-1	9	TRBJ1-1	NA	SASTGVRAF
TRBV18	12	TRBJ1-6	once	ASSNAQGDSPLH
TRBV12-3/TRBV12-4	11	TRBJ1-3	NA	ASSSGSGNTIY
TRBV28	12	TRBJ1-5	NA	ASRVRGLRQPQH
TRBV9	14	TRBJ2-2	NA	ASSGTPEVNTGELF
TRBV2	11	TRBJ2-7	NA	ARRRTVGYEQY
TRBV5-5	11	TRBJ2-7	NA	ATRGLSSYEQY
TRBV19	13	TRBJ2-7	NA	ASSPSGTSGKREY
TRBV5-6	15	TRBJ1-2	NA	ASSLGYLSYPGHGYT
TRBV30	12	TRBJ2-3	NA	AWGRGAGGGTQY
TRBV11-3	11	TRBJ2-1	NA	ASSFRGLNEQF
TRBV6-5	13	TRBJ2-7	NA	ASRRTEGNSYEQY